This T cell receptor beta chain emerged from a study of blood T cell repertoires in COVID-19. Looking at the study overall: The study drew acute and convalescent COVID-19 samples from the United States, Italy and Spain. In each case, the material was cDNA or gDNA derived from T cells, B-cell-depleted T cells, or PBMCs.

The protocol was immunoSEQ multiplex PCR, while the TCRdb copy is restricted to in-frame clones and leaves out a portion. The sample records 200,000 to 250,000 clones, around 83% being singletons. The CDR3 sequence is 13 residues long. CDR1 SGHDT and CDR2 YYEEEE come from the germline V gene. The V gene lost 2 bases and the J gene lost 4 bases, with 9 bases spanning the gap. The chain is built from TRBV5-6 and TRBJ2-5; D not resolved. The origin of this receptor is a woman older than 75 with COVID-19, enrolled during active disease. Sequenced: peripheral blood. DNA of the CDR3: TGTGCCAGCAGCTTTTATTCGGGAGAGACCCAGTACTTC. Protein: CASSFYSGETQYF.